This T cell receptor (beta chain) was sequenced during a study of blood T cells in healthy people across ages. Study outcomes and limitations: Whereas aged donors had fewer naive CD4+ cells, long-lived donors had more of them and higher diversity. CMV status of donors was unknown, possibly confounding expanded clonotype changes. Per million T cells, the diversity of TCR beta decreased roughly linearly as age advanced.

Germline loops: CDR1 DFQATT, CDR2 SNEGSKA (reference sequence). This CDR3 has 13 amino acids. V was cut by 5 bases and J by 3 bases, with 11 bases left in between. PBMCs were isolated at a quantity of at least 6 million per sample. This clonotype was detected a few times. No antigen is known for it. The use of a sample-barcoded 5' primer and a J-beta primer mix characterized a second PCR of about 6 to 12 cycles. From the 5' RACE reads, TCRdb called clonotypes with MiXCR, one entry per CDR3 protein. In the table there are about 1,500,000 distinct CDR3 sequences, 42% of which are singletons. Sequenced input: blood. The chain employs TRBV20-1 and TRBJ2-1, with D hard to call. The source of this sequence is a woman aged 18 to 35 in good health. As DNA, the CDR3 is TGCAGTGCTCACGGTCTGATCTACAATGAGCAGTTCTTC. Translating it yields CSAHGLIYNEQFF.